The 26 T cell receptor beta chains in this list originate from one sample, sequenced in a study of control samples from healthy donors and cancer patients. Clones were read by immunoSEQ multiplex PCR, and TCRdb kept only the in-frame ones, dropping some. The sample yields 100,000 to 150,000 clones, 89% seen once. Sequences were obtained from blood. These receptors all come from a man aged 50 to 59 in good health.

Here the CDR3 DNA reads TGTGCCAGCGGGAGGACGGGAAATAATGAAAAACTGTTTTTT. It codes for CASGRTGNNEKLFF. This chain links TRBV27 with TRBJ1-4; no clear D gene. The CDR3 covers 14 residues. Germline assignment: CDR1 MNHEY and CDR2 SMNVEV (reference sequence). V was clipped by 8 bases and J by 4 bases, with 14 bases between them.

This chain joins TRBV5-1 and TRBJ1-5, with a tentative D call TRBD1 (5 bases). The V gene's germline CDR1 is SGHRS and CDR2 YFSETQ. V gave up 0 bases and J gave up 9 bases, with 10 bases separating them. The CDR3 is made up of 13 amino acids. Here the CDR3 reads CASSLEGVGPQHF. The CDR3 DNA reads as TGCGCCAGCAGCTTGGAAGGGGTCGGGCCCCAGCATTTT.

The V gene is TRBV7-8, the J gene TRBJ2-3, with 12 nucleotides matching TRBD2. Unmatched junction bases numbered 3, after V lost 4 bases and J lost 1 base. The CDR3 is made up of 16 amino acids. Per germline, CDR1 SGHVS and CDR2 FQNEAQ. The CDR3 sequence: CASSSRTSGGTDTQYF. CDR3 in DNA: TGTGCCAGCAGCTCCCGGACTAGCGGGGGCACAGATACGCAGTATTTT.

This chain joins TRBV6-5 and TRBJ2-2; no clear D. The CDR3 loop spans 14 amino acids. Trimming pared 7 bases from V and 4 bases from J, leaving 13 bases between. The germline V gene encodes CDR1 MNHEY and CDR2 SVGAGI. CDR3 protein: CASTIVGRTGELFF. CDR3 DNA: TGTGCCAGCACAATCGTAGGGCGCACCGGGGAGCTGTTTTTT.

J is TRBJ2-1 and V is TRBV6-6; 8 positions match TRBD1. The germline gives CDR1 MNHNY, CDR2 SVGAGI (reference sequence). The V segment lost 8 bases and the J segment 9 bases; nucleotides outside the gene matches: 6. The CDR3 is 12 residues long. The CDR3 nucleotides are TGTGCCAGCCAGGGGGCGGGCGGTGAGCAGTTCTTC. Translating it yields CASQGAGGEQFF.

V and J are TRBV14 and TRBJ1-4, with a weak D call TRBD1 (6 bases). The CDR3 has 15 amino acids. V lost 5 bases and J 5 bases, leaving 15 bases between the germline ends. Germline assignment: CDR1 SGHDN and CDR2 FVKESK. CDR3 in amino acids: CASSIYRDENEKLFF. The CDR3 nucleotides read TGTGCCAGCAGCATTTACAGGGATGAGAATGAAAAACTGTTTTTT.

V gene TRBV5-1 combines with J gene TRBJ2-5; no firm D call. V lost 1 base, J lost 2 bases, and 18 bases lay in between. Germline V lookup: CDR1 SGHRS, CDR2 YFSETQ. The CDR3 sequence is 17 residues long. The CDR3 here is CASSLSRTANRQETQYF. For the CDR3, the DNA is TGCGCCAGCAGCTTGTCGAGGACGGCTAATCGACAAGAGACCCAGTACTTC.

The chain is built from TRBV4-1 and TRBJ2-5; TRBD1 or TRBD2 may be the D gene (6 bases each). The CDR3 is 15 amino acids. CDR1 and CDR2 (germline): MGHRA, YSYEKL. Trimming pared 1 base from V and 5 bases from J, leaving 14 bases between. CDR3 DNA: TGCGCCAGCAGCCAAGGAGGGGGAGGTGGGGAGACCCAGTACTTC. Protein: CASSQGGGGGETQYF.

The CDR3, as DNA: TGTGCCAGCAGCTTAGGGGGAGGCTTAGGGGAGACCCAGTACTTC. This sequence encodes CASSLGGGLGETQYF. V gene TRBV7-2 combines with J gene TRBJ2-5; TRBD2 might be the D (6 bases). Germline assignment: CDR1 SGHTA and CDR2 FQGNSA. The CDR3 consists of 15 residues. V lost 1 base, J lost 5 bases, and 14 bases lay in between.

For the CDR3, the DNA is TGTGCCAGCAGTCGAGGGGGAGGTAGTGGCTACACCTTC. It encodes CASSRGGGSGYTF. This sequence joins TRBV12-3 or TRBV12-4 and TRBJ1-2, with D perhaps TRBD1 (6 bases). Trimming stripped 5 bases from V and 7 bases from J, with 14 bases between. The length of the CDR3 is 13 residues.

Written as DNA, the CDR3 is TGCGCCAGCATGGGACAGGGGGCCGGGGAGCTGTTTTTT. This sequence encodes CASMGQGAGELFF. This rearrangement joins TRBV5-1 to TRBJ2-2, with TRBD1 matching over 11 bases. The length of the CDR3 is 13 residues. Losses at the gene ends were 6 bases for V and 6 bases for J; bases not matched to a gene: 1. Germline lookup yields CDR1 SGHRS and CDR2 YFSETQ. Variable domain in full (rest from reference TRBV5-1 and TRBJ2-2): KAGVTQTPRYLIKTRGQQVTLSCSPISGHRSVSWYQQTPGQGLQFLFEYFSETQRNKGNFPGRFSGRQFSNSRSEMNVSTLELGDSALYLCASMGQGAGELFFGEGSRLTVL.

The chain links TRBV7-2 to TRBJ2-3; D perhaps matches TRBD2 (6 bases). V lost 1 base, J lost 2 bases, and 10 bases lay in between. The CDR3 has 15 amino acids. Germline CDR1 reads SGHTA; CDR2 reads FQGNSA. The CDR3 DNA reads TGTGCCAGCAGCTTAGGACGGAGGGTCACAGATACGCAGTATTTT. Encoded protein: CASSLGRRVTDTQYF.

This CDR3 reads CATSGRRGQGNEKLFF. The CDR3 nucleotides read TGTGCCACCAGTGGGAGAAGGGGGCAAGGTAATGAAAAACTGTTTTTT. The chain is built from TRBV24-1 and TRBJ1-4, with 7 bases lining up with TRBD1. CDR1 and CDR2 (germline): KGHDR, SFDVKD. The CDR3 spans 16 residues. The V gene end was trimmed by 5 bases and the J gene end by 4 bases; junction bases not matched to a gene: 9.

This clone has just a few counts. The V and J genes are TRBV19 and TRBJ1-1; D unclear. Germline lookup yields CDR1 LNHDA and CDR2 SQIVND (reference sequence). The V end was cut by 8 bases, the J end by 0 bases, with 10 bases between. The CDR3 is 13 amino acids. The CDR3 spells CASVLRVNTEAFF. The DNA for the CDR3 is TGTGCCAGTGTACTCCGGGTGAACACTGAAGCTTTCTTT.

This chain joins TRBV20-1 and TRBJ1-3, with 7 bases aligning to TRBD1. J gave up 8 bases and V 3 bases, and 7 bases lay outside the gene matches. Germline lookup yields CDR1 DFQATT and CDR2 SNEGSKA (reference sequence). CDR3 length: 13 residues. For the CDR3, the DNA is TGCAGTGCTAGTTCAAGGGGGCTATACACCATATATTTT. It translates to CSASSRGLYTIYF.

This sequence joins TRBV9 and TRBJ1-2; no reliable D call. The CDR3 has 15 amino acids. V was shortened by 0 bases and J by 4 bases, with 13 bases between the two germline ends. Germline values: CDR1 SGDLS, CDR2 YYNGEE. CDR3 in DNA: TGTGCCAGCAGCGTAGACCCCATGGAGTCCTATGGCTACACCTTC. Translated, it gives CASSVDPMESYGYTF.

The chain employs TRBV6-2 or TRBV6-3 and TRBJ2-1; 11 nucleotides match TRBD2. This CDR3 region has 16 residues. Germline trimming cut 6 bases from V and 2 bases from J; bases unmatched to any gene: 6. CDR1 is MNHEY, CDR2 SVGEGT, per germline. CDR3 nucleotide sequence: TGTGCCAGCAGCCCTAGCGGGGGGCTAGCCTACAATGAGCAGTTCTTC. Translated, it gives CASSPSGGLAYNEQFF.

The gene calls are TRBV5-6 and TRBJ2-5; no clear D. The CDR3 has 15 amino acids. Germline V lookup: CDR1 SGHDT, CDR2 YYEEEE. Trimming cost V 3 bases and J 5 bases, with 17 bases left between them. Here the CDR3 reads CASSSQAVTLETQYF. The CDR3 region has the DNA TGTGCCAGCAGCTCCCAGGCCGTGACTCTGGAGACCCAGTACTTC.

The chain carries TRBV7-6 and TRBJ1-6, with a weak D call TRBD1 (5 bases). Between the trimmed V and J ends, which lost 5 bases and 6 bases, there was a span of 14 bases. This CDR3 is built from 15 residues. Germline V gene sequence: CDR1 SGHVS, CDR2 FNYEAQ. CDR3 protein: CASSPQGPGNSPLHF. Here the CDR3 DNA reads TGTGCCAGCAGCCCGCAGGGTCCGGGTAATTCACCCCTCCACTTT.

The chain couples TRBV6-2 or TRBV6-3 to TRBJ1-2; 10 bases match TRBD1. Germline V CDR1 and CDR2: MNHEY, SVGEGT. Trimming took 6 bases from V and 3 from J; bases not matched to a gene: 10. The CDR3 runs 16 residues. In DNA form, the CDR3 reads TGTGCCAGCAGCCCTATCCACGGACAGGGGGACTATGGCTACACCTTC. This sequence encodes CASSPIHGQGDYGYTF.

This chain connects TRBV7-9 to TRBJ2-2, with a tentative D call TRBD2 (5 bases). Per the germline V gene, CDR1 is SEHNR and CDR2 is FQNEAQ (reference sequence). The CDR3 extends over 14 amino acids. The V gene lost 3 bases and the J gene lost 4 bases, with 9 bases spanning the gap. The DNA for the CDR3 is TGTGCCAGCAGCTTCGGGGAGTCCACCGGGGAGCTGTTTTTT. Encoded protein: CASSFGESTGELFF. The whole variable domain, filled in from reference TRBV7-9 and TRBJ2-2, reads DTGVSQNPRHKITKRGQNVTFRCDPISEHNRLYWYRQTLGQGPEFLTYFQNEAQLEKSRLLSDRFSAERPKGSFSTLEIQRTEQGDSAMYLCASSFGESTGELFFGEGSRLTVL.

The chain has TRBV7-6 and TRBJ2-1, with D possibly matching TRBD1 (6 bases). Germline V gives CDR1 SGHVS, CDR2 FNYEAQ. V dropped 1 base and J dropped 7 bases, with 20 bases sitting between them. There are 17 residues in the CDR3. Here the CDR3 reads CASSLGQGQMGRNEQFF. The DNA of the CDR3 is TGTGCCAGCAGCTTAGGTCAGGGGCAGATGGGACGAAATGAGCAGTTCTTC.

The chain joins TRBV12-3 or TRBV12-4 to TRBJ1-1; D not certain. The CDR3 extends over 13 amino acids. The V gene lost 4 bases and the J gene lost 4 bases, with 10 bases spanning the gap. CDR3 in DNA: TGTGCCAGCAGTTCCGAAAGGATCACTGAAGCTTTCTTT. Translated: CASSSERITEAFF.

On this clone itself: One end of the junction varies from germline; a read error may be responsible. This chain joins TRBV5-6 and TRBJ2-4; D is perhaps TRBD2 (5 bases). This CDR3 comprises 13 residues. The germline CDR1 and CDR2 sequences are SGHDT and YYEEEE. The CDR3 coding sequence is TGTGCCAGCAGCTTAGGGCGAGGGAAGGAGCGAAGCTTC. It yields the protein CASSLGRGKERSF.

The chain links TRBV14 to TRBJ2-3, with D perhaps TRBD2 (5 bases). The length of the CDR3 is 15 residues. The germline V and J ends were trimmed by 2 bases and 9 bases, with 18 bases remaining between them. Germline CDR1 reads SGHDN; CDR2 reads FVKESK. CDR3 in amino acids: CASSQTADLSATQYF. DNA of the CDR3: TGTGCCAGCAGCCAAACAGCGGACCTTTCCGCCACGCAGTATTTT.

The chain couples TRBV6-2 or TRBV6-3 to TRBJ2-5, with TRBD2 matching over 11 bases. With 6 bases clipped from V and 6 bases from J, the junction kept 15 bases outside the gene matches. This CDR3 region has 17 residues. Germline assignment: CDR1 MNHEY and CDR2 SVGEGT. DNA for the CDR3: TGTGCCAGCAGCCACCCTGTACTCACTAGCGGGGGTAAGACCCAGTACTTC. Amino acids: CASSHPVLTSGGKTQYF.